A single sample gave rise to the 9 T cell receptor beta chains below, sequenced in a study of blood T cells in healthy people across ages. Through a sample-barcoded 5' primer and a J-beta primer mix, a second PCR was run for 7 to 11 cycles. TCRdb redid the calling of the 5' RACE reads with MiXCR, one entry per CDR3 protein. This sample yields approximately 820,000 distinct CDR3 sequences, of which around two fifths are seen a single time; approximately 20% belongs to the top ten. The sequenced sample consisted of blood. These receptors originate from a man between 60 and 75 years old in good health.

The V and J genes are TRBV5-1 and TRBJ2-3, with D possibly matching TRBD2 (5 bases). Per germline, CDR1 SGHRS and CDR2 YFSETQ. The CDR3 sequence is 14 residues long. Trimming pared 4 bases from V and 3 bases from J, leaving 12 bases between. Written as DNA, the CDR3 is TGCGCCAGCAGCACCACCTCGGGGACAGATACGCAGTATTTT. Protein: CASSTTSGTDTQYF.

This clonotype was counted a few times. V usage is TRBV7-3 and J usage is TRBJ2-4; TRBD2 aligns across 9 bases. The J call is uncertain, as TRBJ2-5 better fits the DNA end. There are 15 residues in the CDR3. Germline CDR1 is SGHTA and CDR2 is FQGTGA. DNA of the CDR3: TGTGCCAGCAGCTTAGCTAGCGGGGCCCGAGAGACCCAGTACTTC. Translation: CASSLASGARETQYF.

This clonotype was detected only a few times. This chain uses TRBV12-3 or TRBV12-4 with TRBJ1-5, with D perhaps matching TRBD1 (5 bases). With 8 bases removed from V and 4 bases from J, the gap between germline ends came to 18 bases. CDR3 size: 15 residues. The CDR3 loop is CASSQSGLTNQPQHF. The CDR3 bases are TGTGCCAGCTCCCAATCAGGGCTTACTAATCAGCCCCAGCATTTT.

Only a few counts were recorded for this clonotype. The CDR3 is CASSPGDQRTGGYTF. CDR3 nucleotide sequence: TGTGCCAGCAGTCCAGGGGACCAGAGAACTGGTGGCTACACCTTC. This sequence joins TRBV12-3 or TRBV12-4 and TRBJ1-2; the D gene is possibly TRBD1 (6 bases). CDR3 length equals 15 residues. Trimming shortened V by 5 bases and J by 7 bases, and 20 bases separated the two germline ends.

A note on this clonotype: A read error may account for a junction end that differs from germline. The chain joins TRBV24-1 to TRBJ2-6, with D unclear. There are 15 residues in the CDR3. CDR1 and CDR2 from the germline V gene are KGHDR and SFDVKD. In nucleotides, the CDR3 is TGTACCACCAGTGGGGTGTTCTCTGGGGCCAACGTCCTGACTTTC. It encodes CTTSGVFSGANVLTF.

The genes are TRBV11-3 and TRBJ2-3, with 12 positions matching TRBD2. From germline, CDR1 is SGHNT and CDR2 YENEEA. This CDR3 has 17 residues. The V and J ends lost 4 bases and 4 bases, in that order; junction bases with no gene match: 9. CDR3 DNA sequence: TGTGCCAGCAGCTCGGGACTAGCGGGCCAACGGGCAGATACGCAGTATTTT. Its protein product is CASSSGLAGQRADTQYF. The full variable domain, completed using reference TRBV11-3 and TRBJ2-3, is EAGVVQSPRYKIIEKKQPVAFWCNPISGHNTLYWYLQNLGQGPELLIRYENEEAVDDSQLPKDRFSAERLKGVDSTLKIQPAELGDSAVYLCASSSGLAGQRADTQYFGPGTRLTVL.

The table lists this clonotype with many counts. One end of the junction varies from germline; a read error may be responsible. This chain joins TRBV20-1 and TRBJ1-2; the D is unclear. Germline V CDR1 and CDR2: DFQATT, SNEGSKA (reference sequence). This CDR3 has 13 residues. Here the CDR3 reads CSARGQANYGYTF. The CDR3 DNA is TGCAGTGCAAGAGGGCAAGCTAACTATGGCTACACCTTC.

V is TRBV6-5 and J is TRBJ1-2, with D perhaps matching TRBD1 (6 bases). The CDR3 is 13 amino acids. Per the germline V gene, CDR1 is MNHEY and CDR2 is SVGAGI. V was pared by 2 bases and J by 8 bases, with 12 bases between. CDR3 nucleotides: TGTGCCAGCAGTTACATTCCAGGGGACGGCTACACCTTC. Its translation: CASSYIPGDGYTF.

The chain links TRBV7-9 to TRBJ1-4, with a weak D call TRBD1 (6 bases). Trimming cost V 5 bases and J 0 bases, with 13 bases left between them. The CDR3 has 16 amino acids. The V gene's germline CDR1 is SEHNR and CDR2 FQNEAQ (reference sequence). The CDR3 protein is CASSPLRGPTNEKLFF. The CDR3 DNA reads as TGTGCCAGCAGCCCACTCAGGGGTCCAACTAATGAAAAACTGTTTTTT.